The rows below give T cell receptor beta chains drawn from one sample of a study of blood T cell repertoires in COVID-19. TCRdb's table, derived via immunoSEQ multiplex PCR, lists solely in-frame clones and lacks some. The sample includes 99,000 or so clones, about 75% of them seen just once. The sequenced material came from peripheral blood. These receptors were obtained from a woman in her 70s with acute or convalescent COVID-19. Each CDR3 is given with its conserved first and last residue. The order of the fields is V gene, clone size, J gene, D gene, CDR3 protein, CDR3 DNA. D genes are given only for firm matches. The listing skips clone size in some rows; elsewhere it reads once, few, many or a size class.

V: TRBV4-3
size: -
J: TRBJ1-5
D: -
CDR3: CASSQVPGASNQPQHF
DNA: TGCGCCAGCAGCCAGGTACCAGGGGCGAGCAATCAGCCCCAGCATTTT

V: TRBV6-2/TRBV6-3
size: -
J: TRBJ2-6
D: -
CDR3: CASSTSFSGANVLTF
DNA: TGTGCCAGCAGCACGAGTTTCTCTGGGGCCAACGTCCTGACTTTC

V: TRBV5-6
size: many
J: TRBJ1-5
D: -
CDR3: CASSLAAGKKAQHF
DNA: TGTGCCAGCAGCTTGGCCGCAGGGAAGAAGGCCCAGCATTTT

V: TRBV15
size: -
J: TRBJ2-1
D: -
CDR3: CATSKALTISYNEQFF
DNA: TGTGCCACCAGCAAAGCCTTAACTATCAGTTACAATGAGCAGTTCTTC

V: TRBV2
size: -
J: TRBJ2-1
D: -
CDR3: CASRTGTYNEQFF
DNA: TGTGCCAGCAGAACCGGGACCTACAATGAGCAGTTCTTC

V: TRBV19
size: few
J: TRBJ1-5
D: -
CDR3: CASTEGVSSNQPQHF
DNA: TGTGCCAGTACCGAGGGTGTATCCAGCAATCAGCCCCAGCATTTT

V: TRBV10-2
size: -
J: TRBJ2-5
D: -
CDR3: CASSEGSGKETQYF
DNA: TGCGCCAGCAGTGAGGGTTCAGGGAAAGAGACCCAGTACTTC

V: TRBV27
size: -
J: TRBJ2-2
D: -
CDR3: CASSLNRMNTGELFF
DNA: TGTGCCAGCAGTTTGAACAGGATGAACACCGGGGAGCTGTTTTTT

V: TRBV7-9
size: -
J: TRBJ2-7
D: -
CDR3: CASSLGGQGINEQYF
DNA: TGTGCCAGCAGCTTAGGAGGCCAGGGGATCAACGAGCAGTACTTC

V: TRBV5-4
size: -
J: TRBJ1-2
D: -
CDR3: CASSLAQKNYGYTF
DNA: TGTGCCAGCAGCTTGGCCCAAAAAAACTATGGCTACACCTTC

V: TRBV7-2
size: -
J: TRBJ2-7
D: -
CDR3: CASSLSSYSNEQYF
DNA: TGTGCCAGCAGCTTATCTAGCTACAGCAACGAGCAGTACTTC

V: TRBV19
size: few
J: TRBJ2-1
D: TRBD2
CDR3: CASSARQLAGGPNEQFF
DNA: TGTGCCAGTAGTGCACGCCAACTAGCGGGGGGGCCGAATGAGCAGTTCTTC

V: TRBV6-1
size: many
J: TRBJ2-4
D: -
CDR3: CASSDAGVDIQYF
DNA: TGTGCCAGCAGTGATGCAGGGGTGGACATTCAGTACTTC

V: TRBV18
size: few
J: TRBJ1-5
D: TRBD1
CDR3: CASSPDRGSQPQHF
DNA: TGTGCCAGCTCACCGGACAGGGGCAGTCAGCCCCAGCATTTT

V: TRBV11-2
size: -
J: TRBJ2-3
D: -
CDR3: CASSLPHRGTERQYF
DNA: TGTGCCAGCAGCCTGCCCCACCGGGGGACGGAACGGCAGTATTTT

V: TRBV21-1
size: -
J: TRBJ1-4
D: -
CDR3: CAALLRGINEKLFF
DNA: TGTGCCGCTTTGTTGAGGGGGATTAATGAAAAACTGTTTTTT

V: TRBV3-1/TRBV3-2
size: -
J: TRBJ1-5
D: TRBD1
CDR3: CASSQTGGGNQPQHF
DNA: TGTGCCAGCAGCCAAACAGGGGGCGGCAATCAGCCCCAGCATTTT

V: TRBV30
size: -
J: TRBJ1-5
D: -
CDR3: CAYAPKEHSNQPQHF
DNA: TGTGCCTACGCTCCCAAGGAGCATAGCAATCAGCCCCAGCATTTT

V: TRBV6-2/TRBV6-3
size: -
J: TRBJ2-3
D: TRBD2
CDR3: CASGRGVVADTQYF
DNA: TGTGCCAGCGGCCGGGGGGTCGTAGCAGATACGCAGTATTTT

V: TRBV7-8
size: -
J: TRBJ2-3
D: -
CDR3: CASSLYSDTQYF
DNA: TGTGCCAGCAGCTTATACTCTGATACGCAGTATTTT

V: TRBV11-2
size: few
J: TRBJ2-5
D: -
CDR3: CASSLQGGQGETQYF
DNA: TGTGCCAGCAGTCTCCAGGGAGGGCAGGGGGAGACCCAGTACTTC

V: TRBV18
size: -
J: TRBJ2-5
D: TRBD1
CDR3: CASSPRTQGAETQYF
DNA: TGTGCCAGCTCACCACGTACACAGGGGGCAGAGACCCAGTACTTC

V: TRBV5-6
size: once
J: TRBJ2-3
D: TRBD2
CDR3: CASSFLAGGVSTDTQYF
DNA: TGTGCCAGCAGCTTCTTGGCGGGGGGGGTTAGCACAGATACGCAGTATTTT

V: TRBV7-9
size: -
J: TRBJ2-7
D: TRBD1
CDR3: CAGQTGTDFAYEQYF
DNA: TGTGCCGGTCAGACCGGGACAGATTTCGCCTACGAGCAGTACTTC

V: TRBV15
size: -
J: TRBJ1-1
D: -
CDR3: CATSKGGEWWGTEAFF
DNA: TGTGCCACCAGCAAGGGCGGGGAATGGTGGGGTACTGAAGCTTTCTTT

V: TRBV6-5
size: -
J: TRBJ2-6
D: -
CDR3: CASSPGGSGANVLTF
DNA: TGTGCCAGCAGTCCAGGGGGGTCTGGGGCCAACGTCCTGACTTTC

V: TRBV18
size: -
J: TRBJ2-7
D: -
CDR3: CASSPGGARVPDEQYF
DNA: TGTGCCAGCTCACCGGGGGGGGCAAGGGTTCCGGACGAGCAGTACTTC

V: TRBV20-1
size: -
J: TRBJ1-1
D: -
CDR3: CSALVNTEAFF
DNA: TGCAGTGCGTTAGTGAACACTGAAGCTTTCTTT

V: TRBV4-3
size: -
J: TRBJ1-4
D: TRBD1
CDR3: CASSQEDRVSEKLFF
DNA: TGCGCCAGCAGCCAGGAAGACAGGGTCAGTGAAAAACTGTTTTTT

V: TRBV5-4
size: -
J: TRBJ1-1
D: TRBD1
CDR3: CASSIRTGQNTEAFF
DNA: TGTGCCAGCAGCATCCGGACAGGGCAGAACACTGAAGCTTTCTTT

V: TRBV24-1
size: -
J: TRBJ2-3
D: -
CDR3: CATSDLYTDTQYF
DNA: TGTGCCACCAGTGATCTATACACAGATACGCAGTATTTT

V: TRBV18
size: -
J: TRBJ1-4
D: -
CDR3: CASSQVGAANEKLFF
DNA: TGTGCCAGCTCTCAGGTTGGGGCGGCTAATGAAAAACTGTTTTTT

V: TRBV14
size: -
J: TRBJ1-2
D: -
CDR3: CASSQRDGYTF
DNA: TGTGCCAGCAGCCAACGGGATGGCTACACCTTC

V: TRBV7-8
size: -
J: TRBJ2-7
D: -
CDR3: CASSIQSYEQYF
DNA: TGTGCCAGCAGTATACAGTCCTACGAGCAGTACTTC

V: TRBV15
size: few
J: TRBJ1-5
D: TRBD1
CDR3: CATSRQDRLSNQPQHF
DNA: TGTGCCACCAGCAGACAGGACAGGTTGAGCAATCAGCCCCAGCATTTT

V: TRBV7-8
size: -
J: TRBJ2-5
D: TRBD1
CDR3: CASTRDRAPQETQYF
DNA: TGTGCCAGCACCCGGGACAGGGCCCCCCAAGAGACCCAGTACTTC

V: TRBV6-5
size: -
J: TRBJ2-1
D: -
CDR3: CASKRGGSYNEQFF
DNA: TGTGCCAGCAAGAGGGGGGGGTCCTACAATGAGCAGTTCTTC

V: TRBV16
size: -
J: TRBJ2-7
D: -
CDR3: CASSRAGVYEQYF
DNA: TGTGCCAGCAGCCGAGCAGGGGTCTACGAGCAGTACTTC

V: TRBV30
size: -
J: TRBJ2-7
D: -
CDR3: CAWSVLGQTHEQYF
DNA: TGTGCCTGGAGTGTACTGGGACAAACCCACGAGCAGTACTTC

V: TRBV29-1
size: -
J: TRBJ1-2
D: -
CDR3: CSVARANYGYTF
DNA: TGCAGCGTTGCGCGGGCTAACTATGGCTACACCTTC

V: TRBV18
size: few
J: TRBJ2-7
D: -
CDR3: CASSTGFYEQYF
DNA: TGTGCCAGCTCCACAGGGTTCTACGAGCAGTACTTC

V: TRBV27
size: -
J: TRBJ1-1
D: TRBD1
CDR3: CASSSRDRGRGTEAFF
DNA: TGTGCCAGCAGTTCCCGGGACAGGGGACGAGGGACTGAAGCTTTCTTT

V: TRBV18
size: -
J: TRBJ2-5
D: -
CDR3: CASSGQVVETQYF
DNA: TGTGCCAGCTCAGGTCAGGTGGTAGAGACCCAGTACTTC

V: TRBV6-5
size: -
J: TRBJ1-1
D: TRBD1
CDR3: CASSTGAGIAEAFF
DNA: TGTGCCAGCAGTACAGGGGCAGGCATCGCTGAAGCTTTCTTT

V: TRBV7-2
size: few
J: TRBJ1-1
D: TRBD1
CDR3: CASSLIAEGRGRTEAFF
DNA: TGTGCCAGCAGCTTAATAGCCGAGGGCAGGGGGAGAACTGAAGCTTTCTTT